This entry features one T cell receptor beta chain sequence. Its specificity is unknown. This sample stems from a study of cytomegalovirus exposure and HLA in healthy donors. The CDR3 has 15 residues. Trimming pared 6 bases from V and 1 base from J, leaving 10 bases between. Germline CDR1 and CDR2: LNHDA and SQIVND (reference sequence). A multiplex PCR was run with 60 Vbeta primers and 13 Jbeta primers. Profiling relied on immunoSEQ multiplex PCR, and the TCRdb table lists in-frame clones only, not all of them. The sample has around 210,000 clones; the top ten hold about 0.9%. The study's findings and limits: Indistinguishable V segments, including TRBV6-2 and TRBV6-3, were excluded.

Sequenced: PBMCs. The chain combines TRBV19 with TRBJ1-6, with D unresolved. This sequence was found in a woman aged 25 to 39 in good health and CMV-seropositive. The DNA of the CDR3 is TGTGCCAGTAGATCGGAGAAGTCCTATAATTCACCCCTCCACTTT. It translates to CASRSEKSYNSPLHF.